This T cell receptor (beta chain) appears in the sequencing data of a study of shared clonotypes between healthy human individuals. Germline CDR1 SEHNR, CDR2 FQNEAQ (reference sequence). CDR3 length: 12 amino acids. The ends were cut back, 5 bases at V and 7 bases at J, with 9 bases in the middle. The assay was carried out at the deep level. In the authors' workflow: Because ImmunoSEQ provided only junction sequences with no quality scores, the filtering differed. TCRdb's table, derived via immunoSEQ multiplex PCR, lists solely in-frame clones and lacks some. V, J and clone size are taken as reported in that table, and D and trimming were inferred from the DNA itself. The sample has roughly 2.2 million clones, 90% to 95% seen once. A CD45RA+ naive subset and a CD45RA-negative memory subset were split from CD4+ cells. A remark on this clone: This sample includes further DNA sequences coding for the same CDR3.

The gene calls are TRBV7-9 and TRBJ1-5; D gene unclear. Material for sequencing was naive CD4+ T cells from PBMCs. The subset is: CD45RA+ positively selected. The clonotype was recovered from a young man in good health. Some clones in this sample may be carry-over from other donors' samples. CDR3 nucleotides: TGTGCCAGCAGCCCCACTGGGCAGCCCCAGCATTTT. Encoded protein: CASSPTGQPQHF.